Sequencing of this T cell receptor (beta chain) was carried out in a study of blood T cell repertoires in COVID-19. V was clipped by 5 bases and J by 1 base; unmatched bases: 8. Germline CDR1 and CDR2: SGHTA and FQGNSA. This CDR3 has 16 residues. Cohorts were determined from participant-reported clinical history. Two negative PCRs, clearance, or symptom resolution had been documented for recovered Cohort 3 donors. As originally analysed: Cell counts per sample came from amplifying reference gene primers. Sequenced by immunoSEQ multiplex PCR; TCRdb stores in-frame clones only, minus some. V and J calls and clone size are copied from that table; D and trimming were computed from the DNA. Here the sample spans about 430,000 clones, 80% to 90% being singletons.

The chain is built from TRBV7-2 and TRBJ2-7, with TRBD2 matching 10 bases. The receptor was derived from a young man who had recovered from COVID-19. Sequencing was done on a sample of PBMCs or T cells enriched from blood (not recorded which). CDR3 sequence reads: CASSRLLTSGSYEQYF. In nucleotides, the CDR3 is TGTGCCAGCAGCCGCCTTTTGACTAGCGGGTCCTACGAGCAGTACTTC.